The 30 T cell receptor beta chains below come from one sample, sequenced in a study of cytomegalovirus exposure and HLA in healthy donors. A multiplex PCR was run with 60 Vbeta primers and 13 Jbeta primers. Libraries were prepared by immunoSEQ multiplex PCR; TCRdb keeps only in-frame clonotypes and omits some of them. The repertoire includes some 200,000 clones, roughly 85% of them detected once, and 1.5% to 2% sits in the top ten. The specimen sequenced was PBMCs. The receptors come from a man aged 18 to 29 in good health and CMV-seronegative.

The chain couples TRBV11-2 to TRBJ2-3; TRBD2 matches at 12 bases. Germline V gene sequence: CDR1 SGHAT, CDR2 FQNNGV. Trimming cost V 1 base and J 1 base; bases outside gene matches: 0. The CDR3 has 16 residues. This chain's CDR3 is CASSLGLAGGTDTQYF. The CDR3 DNA follows: TGTGCCAGCAGCTTAGGACTAGCGGGAGGCACAGATACGCAGTATTTT.

This chain links TRBV30 with TRBJ2-7; D remains unclear. Trimming removed 2 bases from V and 0 bases from J, with 14 bases in between. CDR1 GTSNPN and CDR2 SVGIG come from the germline V gene (reference sequence). CDR3 size: 15 residues. CDR3 DNA: TGTGCCTGGAGTTCACCGCGCTCATACTCCTACGAGCAGTACTTC. Amino acids: CAWSSPRSYSYEQYF. The whole variable domain, remainder taken from reference TRBV30 and TRBJ2-7, is SQTIHQWPATLVQPVGSPLSLECTVEGTSNPNLYWYRQAAGRGLQLLFYSVGIGQISSEVPQNLSASRPQDRQFILSSKKLLLSDSGFYLCAWSSPRSYSYEQYFGPGTRLTVT.

The CDR3 DNA sequence: TGCAGCGTCGAAACCGGGACAGGGTTCGAGGAGACCCAGTACTTC. Translating it yields CSVETGTGFEETQYF. The chain recombines TRBV29-1 with TRBJ2-5; 9 bases are a match to TRBD1. CDR1 is SQVTM, CDR2 ANQGSEA, per germline. Unmatched junction bases numbered 13, after V lost 6 bases and J lost 5 bases. The CDR3 sequence is 15 residues long.

The CDR3 region has the DNA TGTGCCAGCAGCCCTACGGGACAGGGTAATCAGCCCCAGCATTTT. It encodes CASSPTGQGNQPQHF. The chain has TRBV11-2 and TRBJ1-5; 9 bases fit TRBD1. Losses at the gene ends were 5 bases for V and 4 bases for J; bases not matched to a gene: 6. This CDR3 region has 15 residues. Germline CDR1 is SGHAT and CDR2 is FQNNGV.

The sample holds a few counts of this clone. The gene calls are TRBV7-2 and TRBJ1-6, with D hard to call. CDR3 length equals 13 residues. V was pared by 2 bases and J by 6 bases, with 5 bases between. The germline V gene encodes CDR1 SGHTA and CDR2 FQGNSA. The CDR3 loop reads CASSLNLNSPLHF. The CDR3 nucleotides read TGTGCCAGCAGCTTAAATCTTAATTCACCCCTCCACTTT. The whole variable domain, filled in from reference TRBV7-2 and TRBJ1-6, reads GAGVSQSPSNKVTEKGKDVELRCDPISGHTALYWYRQSLGQGLEFLIYFQGNSAPDKSGLPSDRFSAERTGGSVSTLTIQRTQQEDSAVYLCASSLNLNSPLHFGNGTRLTVT.

Turning to this clone: The germline gene is not matched at one end of the junction; a read error may be the cause. This chain links TRBV5-1 with TRBJ2-2, with a possible D match to TRBD1 (6 bases). This CDR3 is built from 14 residues. The germline gives CDR1 SGHRS, CDR2 YFSETQ. DNA for the CDR3: TGCGTCAGCAGCAGTGCAGGGGACACCGGGGAGCTGTTTTTT. Residues: CVSSSAGDTGELFF.

The chain has TRBV11-2 and TRBJ2-2, with D possibly TRBD1 on 5 matching bases. This CDR3 is 13 amino acids long. Germline CDR1 reads SGHAT; CDR2 reads FQNNGV. With 5 bases removed from V and 6 bases from J, the gap between germline ends came to 10 bases. The DNA of the CDR3 is TGTGCCAGCAGCGATCGGACATCCGGGGAGCTGTTTTTT. Its protein product is CASSDRTSGELFF.

The chain employs TRBV7-9 and TRBJ2-3; TRBD2 matches 12 bases. CDR3 size: 17 residues. The V gene's germline CDR1 is SEHNR and CDR2 FQNEAQ (reference sequence). The V and J ends lost 4 bases and 6 bases, in that order; junction bases with no gene match: 11. CDR3 nucleotide sequence: TGTGCCAGCAGCTCTCTAGCGGGGGGGTTTCATGCGGATACGCAGTATTTT. Amino acid sequence: CASSSLAGGFHADTQYF. Drawing the rest from reference TRBV7-9 and TRBJ2-3, the complete variable domain is DTGVSQNPRHKITKRGQNVTFRCDPISEHNRLYWYRQTLGQGPEFLTYFQNEAQLEKSRLLSDRFSAERPKGSFSTLEIQRTEQGDSAMYLCASSSLAGGFHADTQYFGPGTRLTVL.

Only one count was recorded for this clone. The chain employs TRBV7-3 and TRBJ1-1; 9 bases are shared with TRBD1. Trimming took 5 bases from V and 8 from J; bases not matched to a gene: 6. CDR3 size: 13 residues. In germline, CDR1 is SGHTA, CDR2 FQGTGA. The CDR3 DNA is TGTGCCAGCAGCCCGAGACAGGGGGGCGAAGCTTTCTTT. Its protein product is CASSPRQGGEAFF.

The chain links TRBV6-6 to TRBJ1-4; TRBD1 aligns across 7 bases. Germline V gene sequence: CDR1 MNHNY, CDR2 SVGAGI (reference sequence). CDR3 length: 15 amino acids. With 7 bases clipped from V and 8 bases from J, the junction kept 13 bases outside the gene matches. CDR3 DNA: TGTGCCAGCAAAGACATAGGGGGCGATTGGGAAAAACTGTTTTTT. Its protein is CASKDIGGDWEKLFF.

The J gene is TRBJ2-3, the V gene TRBV27; D is possibly TRBD2 (5 bases). Per germline, CDR1 MNHEY and CDR2 SMNVEV (reference sequence). The CDR3 is 15 amino acids. Trimming shortened V by 8 bases and J by 4 bases, and 19 bases separated the two germline ends. For the CDR3, the DNA is TGTGCCAGCGGAAGGACGGCTAGCTCGTCAGATACGCAGTATTTT. It codes for CASGRTASSSDTQYF.

The chain uses TRBV6-1 and TRBJ2-2; maybe TRBD2 (6 bases). The CDR3 runs 15 residues. Trimming removed 1 base at V and 5 bases at J, with 11 bases between. The germline CDR1 and CDR2 sequences are MNHNS and SASEGT. The CDR3 loop reads CASSEVGLPTGELFF. As DNA, the CDR3 is TGTGCCAGCAGTGAAGTGGGACTCCCTACCGGGGAGCTGTTTTTT.

This clone was counted once. The chain recombines TRBV9 with TRBJ2-3; 7 bases agree with TRBD1. CDR3 length: 16 residues. V trimming: 3 bases; J trimming: 0 bases; junction bases outside the gene matches: 7. Germline values: CDR1 SGDLS, CDR2 YYNGEE. CDR3: CASSARQGVSTDTQYF. CDR3 in DNA: TGTGCCAGCAGCGCCCGACAGGGCGTTAGCACAGATACGCAGTATTTT. Full variable domain (missing parts from reference TRBV9 and TRBJ2-3): DSGVTQTPKHLITATGQRVTLRCSPRSGDLSVYWYQQSLDQGLQFLIQYYNGEERAKGNILERFSAQQFPDLHSELNLSSLELGDSALYFCASSARQGVSTDTQYFGPGTRLTVL.

Ten or more counts support this clone. The gene calls are TRBV30 and TRBJ1-4; D is undetermined. The CDR3 runs 12 residues. Germline CDR1 GTSNPN, CDR2 SVGIG (reference sequence). V was trimmed by 0 bases and J by 6 bases, leaving 5 bases between them. The CDR3 DNA reads TGTGCCTGGAGTGTGGCAGATGAAAAACTGTTTTTT. Translating it yields CAWSVADEKLFF.

The J gene is TRBJ1-5, the V gene TRBV6-6, with 9 bases identical to TRBD1. Germline V gene sequence: CDR1 MNHNY, CDR2 SVGAGI (reference sequence). CDR3 length equals 14 residues. V lost 5 bases, J lost 7 bases, and 6 bases stayed unmatched. The CDR3 DNA follows: TGTGCCAGCAGTGCAACAGGGGGCCGACAGCCCCAGCATTTT. It codes for CASSATGGRQPQHF.

V gene TRBV15 combines with J gene TRBJ1-2, with 11 bases fitting TRBD1. The ends lost 5 bases at V and 0 bases at J; junction bases unmatched: 5. The CDR3 loop spans 16 amino acids. Germline V CDR1 and CDR2: LNHNV, YYDKDF (reference sequence). CDR3 protein: CATSEDRGPTNYGYTF. Written as DNA, the CDR3 is TGTGCCACCAGCGAGGACAGGGGGCCCACTAACTATGGCTACACCTTC. The whole variable domain, remainder taken from reference TRBV15 and TRBJ1-2, is DAMVIQNPRYQVTQFGKPVTLSCSQTLNHNVMYWYQQKSSQAPKLLFHYYDKDFNNEADTPDNFQSRRPNTSFCFLDIRSPGLGDTAMYLCATSEDRGPTNYGYTFGSGTRLTVV.

V and J are TRBV30 and TRBJ2-5, with TRBD2 matching over 7 bases. The germline CDR1 and CDR2 sequences are GTSNPN and SVGIG (reference sequence). Losses at the gene ends were 7 bases for V and 3 bases for J; bases not matched to a gene: 11. This CDR3 comprises 14 residues. This chain's CDR3 is CALETGGRKETQYF. Here the CDR3 DNA reads TGTGCCTTGGAGACCGGCGGGAGAAAAGAGACCCAGTACTTC.

The genes are TRBV6-5 and TRBJ2-2; D is ambiguous. The CDR3 length is 14 residues. Trimming removed 2 bases at V and 3 bases at J, with 7 bases between. Germline lookup yields CDR1 MNHEY and CDR2 SVGAGI. The CDR3 coding sequence is TGTGCCAGCAGTTACGGTAGTCACACCGGGGAGCTGTTTTTT. As protein: CASSYGSHTGELFF.

The rearrangement uses TRBV18 and TRBJ2-3; TRBD1 matches 7 bases. Germline V gives CDR1 KGHSH, CDR2 LQKENI. V trimming: 2 bases; J trimming: 5 bases; junction bases outside the gene matches: 4. The CDR3 sequence is 14 residues long. CDR3 coding DNA: TGTGCCAGCTCACCAGACAGGGTTATAGATACGCAGTATTTT. The encoded protein is CASSPDRVIDTQYF.

For the CDR3, the DNA is TGTGCCAGCAGTCTCTGGACTAGCTCTAATGAGCAGTTCTTC. The encoded protein is CASSLWTSSNEQFF. J is TRBJ2-1 and V is TRBV28, with 8 bases identical to TRBD2. J lost 7 bases, V lost 5 bases, and 7 bases had no gene match. This CDR3 has 14 residues. Germline lookup yields CDR1 MDHEN and CDR2 SYDVKM.

The gene calls are TRBV4-3 and TRBJ2-7, with D maybe TRBD1 (6 bases). Trimming shortened V by 0 bases and J by 0 bases, and 12 bases separated the two germline ends. The germline gives CDR1 LGHNA, CDR2 YSLEER. CDR3 length: 16 residues. The CDR3 nucleotides read TGCGCCAGCAGCCAAGAATGGCAGGGGTTCTCCTACGAGCAGTACTTC. Translating gives CASSQEWQGFSYEQYF.

The chain is built from TRBV10-3 and TRBJ2-7, with 7 bases aligning to TRBD1. The CDR3 consists of 12 residues. The V gene's germline CDR1 is ENHRY and CDR2 SYGVKD. The ends lost 8 bases at V and 3 bases at J; junction bases unmatched: 4. CDR3 protein: CAISGTDYEQYF. CDR3 bases: TGTGCCATCTCCGGGACAGACTACGAGCAGTACTTC.

The V call is TRBV7-2, the J call TRBJ1-2, with a possible D match to TRBD1 (6 bases). The germline CDR1 and CDR2 sequences are SGHTA and FQGNSA. V shed 6 bases and J shed 0 bases, with 11 bases lying between them. The CDR3 spans 14 residues. Written as DNA, the CDR3 is TGTGCCAGCAGACGGGACACCGCTAACTATGGCTACACCTTC. Its translation: CASRRDTANYGYTF.

This clone appeared a single time. The junction and the germline gene differ at one end; a read error may be behind it. The V call is TRBV7-9, the J call TRBJ2-6, with 9 bases identical to TRBD2. The CDR3 is made up of 16 amino acids. Per germline, CDR1 SEHNR and CDR2 FQNEAQ (reference sequence). The CDR3 DNA is TGTTCCAGCAGCCGCGTAGCGGGAGCTGGGGCCAACGTCCTGACTTTC. Translating it yields CSSSRVAGAGANVLTF.

This clone was detected only a few times. In nucleotides, the CDR3 is TGTGCCAGCAGCTCCGGGGCAGGGGCGGCCGGGGAGCTGTTTTTT. It encodes CASSSGAGAAGELFF. The rearrangement links TRBV7-2 to TRBJ2-2; TRBD1 is a possible D gene (6 bases). The germline gives CDR1 SGHTA, CDR2 FQGNSA. The CDR3 totals 15 residues. The V end lost 4 bases, the J end lost 6 bases, and 15 bases lay between the germline ends. The whole variable domain, remainder taken from reference TRBV7-2 and TRBJ2-2, is GAGVSQSPSNKVTEKGKDVELRCDPISGHTALYWYRQSLGQGLEFLIYFQGNSAPDKSGLPSDRFSAERTGGSVSTLTIQRTQQEDSAVYLCASSSGAGAAGELFFGEGSRLTVL.

The J gene is TRBJ1-1, the V gene TRBV19; TRBD1 aligns across 7 bases. Trimming cost V 4 bases and J 1 base; bases outside gene matches: 9. There are 16 residues in the CDR3. The germline gives CDR1 LNHDA, CDR2 SQIVND (reference sequence). The chain's CDR3 is CASSNRGLPWNTEAFF. CDR3 coding DNA: TGTGCCAGTAGTAACAGGGGTCTCCCTTGGAACACTGAAGCTTTCTTT.

This clone was picked up a small number of times. The chain carries TRBV7-3 and TRBJ1-1, with no clear D. Germline V CDR1 and CDR2: SGHTA, FQGTGA. The CDR3 extends over 13 amino acids. V gave up 2 bases and J gave up 5 bases, with 9 bases separating them. The CDR3 nucleotides read TGTGCCAGCAGCTTAGAGGGTTGGACTGAAGCTTTCTTT. This gives the protein CASSLEGWTEAFF.

The chain couples TRBV28 to TRBJ2-7; TRBD2 aligns across 11 bases. The germline gives CDR1 MDHEN, CDR2 SYDVKM. J lost 3 bases, V lost 2 bases, and 6 bases had no gene match. The CDR3 loop spans 16 amino acids. CDR3 region: CASSLTGTSGDYEQYF. The CDR3 region has the DNA TGTGCCAGCAGTTTAACCGGGACTAGCGGAGACTACGAGCAGTACTTC.

The chain couples TRBV28 to TRBJ2-3; D gene unclear. The CDR3 is 14 amino acids. V was trimmed by 9 bases and J by 0 bases, leaving 13 bases between them. Germline V CDR1 and CDR2: MDHEN, SYDVKM. DNA for the CDR3: TGTGCCAGTTCCTACCCTACTAGCACAGATACGCAGTATTTT. Its protein product is CASSYPTSTDTQYF.

This clone has a handful of counts. J is TRBJ2-7 and V is TRBV28; 8 nucleotides match TRBD2. The CDR3 sequence is 15 residues long. Germline V CDR1 and CDR2: MDHEN, SYDVKM. The trim removed 2 bases at V and 3 bases at J, leaving 6 bases unmatched. The DNA for the CDR3 is TGTGCCAGCAGTTTAGACGTAGCGGGAAGCTACGAGCAGTACTTC. Its protein is CASSLDVAGSYEQYF. Using reference TRBV28 and TRBJ2-7 for the parts outside the CDR3, the full variable domain is DVKVTQSSRYLVKRTGEKVFLECVQDMDHENMFWYRQDPGLGLRLIYFSYDVKMKEKGDIPEGYSVSREKKERFSLILESASTNQTSMYLCASSLDVAGSYEQYFGPGTRLTVT.